The 14 T cell receptor beta chains in this list originate from one sample, sequenced in a study of shared clonotypes between healthy human individuals. Here immunoSEQ multiplex PCR was the method, and the copy in TCRdb shows in-frame clones only, minus some. The sample shows 450,000 to 500,000 clones, 70% to 80% of them seen only once. The sequencing sample was made of PBMCs. The origin of the receptors is a woman in her 40s in good health. Some clones in this sample may be carry-over from other donors' samples.

The chain combines TRBV11-2 with TRBJ1-5; D possibly corresponds to TRBD1 (6 bases). This CDR3 spans 13 amino acids. Trimming removed 0 bases at V and 9 bases at J, with 9 bases between. In germline, CDR1 is SGHAT, CDR2 FQNNGV. CDR3 protein: CASSLEQGRPQHF. CDR3 sequence (DNA): TGTGCCAGCAGCTTAGAACAGGGTCGGCCCCAGCATTTT.

The chain is built from TRBV18 and TRBJ1-1, with a tentative D call TRBD1 (6 bases). The CDR3 has 14 residues. CDR1 and CDR2 (germline): KGHSH, LQKENI. Trimming pared 6 bases from V and 3 bases from J, leaving 14 bases between. The CDR3 reads CASSPSGADTEAFF. Here the CDR3 DNA reads TGTGCCAGCTCCCCATCAGGGGCGGACACTGAAGCTTTCTTT. Full variable domain (outside the CDR3, taken from reference TRBV18 and TRBJ1-1): NAGVMQNPRHLVRRRGQEARLRCSPMKGHSHVYWYRQLPEEGLKFMVYLQKENIIDESGMPKERFSAEFPKEGPSILRIQQVVRGDSAAYFCASSPSGADTEAFFGQGTRLTVV.

As concerns this clone: A far larger clone is a single base away, which makes a read error likely. CDR3 sequence reads: CASRSRSPYNEQFF. As DNA, the CDR3 is TGTGCCAGCAGGTCGAGGAGCCCCTACAATGAGCAGTTCTTC. The chain combines TRBV28 with TRBJ2-1; D is unclear. V was cut by 6 bases and J by 2 bases, with 11 bases left in between. From germline, CDR1 is MDHEN and CDR2 SYDVKM. The CDR3 spans 14 residues.

The chain joins TRBV7-3 to TRBJ1-5; D uncertain. Germline CDR1 and CDR2: SGHTA and FQGTGA. The CDR3 sequence is 13 residues long. The V gene lost 2 bases and the J gene lost 7 bases, with 9 bases spanning the gap. The CDR3 is CASSLEVSQPQHF. CDR3 sequence (DNA): TGTGCCAGCAGCTTAGAGGTCTCACAGCCCCAGCATTTT.

This chain connects TRBV28 to TRBJ2-6; D unresolved. CDR3 length equals 16 residues. V lost 5 bases to trimming and J lost 1 base, with 12 bases between them. In germline, CDR1 is MDHEN, CDR2 SYDVKM. CDR3 protein: CASSPPPGSGANVLTF. The CDR3 DNA follows: TGTGCCAGCAGTCCCCCCCCCGGGTCTGGGGCCAACGTCCTGACTTTC.

Worth noting for this clone: A junction boundary mismatches the germline segment, possibly from a read error. The V gene is TRBV27, the J gene TRBJ2-1, with D maybe TRBD2 (5 bases). Germline V gives CDR1 MNHEY, CDR2 SMNVEV (reference sequence). The CDR3 runs 11 residues. Here the CDR3 DNA reads TGTGCCAGCAGTTTGGGAGCCCTGGAGATCTTC. Its protein is CASSLGALEIF.

The chain has TRBV11-2 and TRBJ2-1; D possibly uses TRBD1 or TRBD2 (5 bases each). The CDR3 covers 15 residues. Looked up from germline, CDR1 is SGHAT and CDR2 is FQNNGV. V was cut by 3 bases and J by 5 bases, with 14 bases left in between. CDR3 bases: TGTGCCAGCAGCTTCCGGACTGGGGCTGACAATGAGCAGTTCTTC. Encoded protein: CASSFRTGADNEQFF.

In DNA form, the CDR3 reads TGTGCCAGCAGGACAGGGGGAGACTATGGCTACACCTTC. The encoded protein is CASRTGGDYGYTF. The genes are TRBV2 and TRBJ1-2; 9 bases are a match to TRBD1. This CDR3 spans 13 amino acids. V was pared by 6 bases and J by 3 bases, with 2 bases of the junction left unmatched. Per germline, CDR1 SNHLY and CDR2 FYNNEI.

This clone appeared many times. The chain uses TRBV1 and TRBJ2-4; the D call in the table, TRBD2, was not verified against the DNA. TRBV1 is a pseudogene locus. The CDR3 loop spans 14 amino acids. The CDR3 bases are TGCACCAGCAGCCCGAGAGGGTTAAAAAACATTCAGTACTTC. Amino acid sequence: CTSSPRGLKNIQYF.

The CDR3 loop is CASSLFDRFSEAFF. CDR3 coding DNA: TGTGCCAGCTCACTTTTTGATCGGTTTTCTGAAGCTTTCTTT. The J gene is TRBJ1-1, the V gene TRBV18; no clear D. CDR1 is KGHSH and CDR2 is LQKENI in the germline V gene. V lost 4 bases, J lost 6 bases, and 15 bases lay in between. There are 14 residues in the CDR3.

V and J are TRBV28 and TRBJ1-5; D gene ambiguous. Trimming cost V 2 bases and J 7 bases, with 6 bases left between them. CDR1 and CDR2 (germline): MDHEN, SYDVKM. The CDR3 totals 12 residues. CDR3 nucleotide sequence: TGTGCCAGCAGTTTAGTAGAACAGCCCCAGCATTTT. This encodes CASSLVEQPQHF.

The gene calls are TRBV27 and TRBJ2-7; 8 positions agree with TRBD1. The CDR3 totals 12 residues. The trim removed 7 bases at V and 7 bases at J, leaving 6 bases unmatched. Germline CDR1 MNHEY, CDR2 SMNVEV (reference sequence). The CDR3 is CASITTGGEQYF. The CDR3 nucleotides read TGTGCCAGCATAACTACAGGGGGTGAGCAGTACTTC.

The genes are TRBV29-1 and TRBJ1-2; TRBD1 might be the D (5 bases). The length of the CDR3 is 12 residues. The V end was cut by 3 bases, the J end by 8 bases, with 13 bases between. Germline loops: CDR1 SQVTM, CDR2 ANQGSEA. CDR3 DNA: TGCAGCGTTGATTGGGGGGGAACGGGCTACACCTTC. Protein: CSVDWGGTGYTF.

This chain connects TRBV27 to TRBJ2-1, with D perhaps TRBD1 (5 bases). The CDR3 spans 15 residues. Trimming took 1 base from V and 5 from J, leaving 12 bases between them. CDR1 is MNHEY, CDR2 SMNVEV, per germline (reference sequence). CDR3 sequence: CASSLFQGRDNEQFF. DNA of the CDR3: TGTGCCAGCAGTTTATTCCAGGGTCGCGACAATGAGCAGTTCTTC.